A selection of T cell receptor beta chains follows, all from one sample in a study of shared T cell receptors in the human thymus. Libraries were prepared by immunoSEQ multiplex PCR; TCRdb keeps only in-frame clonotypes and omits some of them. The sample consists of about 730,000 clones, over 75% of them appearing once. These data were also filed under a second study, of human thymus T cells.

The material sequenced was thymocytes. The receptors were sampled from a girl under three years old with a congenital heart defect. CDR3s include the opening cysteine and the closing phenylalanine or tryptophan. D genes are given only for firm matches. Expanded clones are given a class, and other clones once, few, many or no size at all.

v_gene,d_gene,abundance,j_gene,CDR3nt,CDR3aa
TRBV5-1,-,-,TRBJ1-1,TGCGCCAGCAGCTCCTACAGGGCTAGGAAGACTGAAGCTTTCTTT,CASSSYRARKTEAFF
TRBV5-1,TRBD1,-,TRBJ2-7,TGCGCCAGCAGCTTAGGGGACAGGGTAAGGTCCTACGAGCAGTACTTC,CASSLGDRVRSYEQYF
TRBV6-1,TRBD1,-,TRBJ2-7,TGTGCCAGCAGTGAAGCGAGTGACCCCGGACAGGGGATTTATAGCTCCTACGAGCAGTACTTC,CASSEASDPGQGIYSSYEQYF
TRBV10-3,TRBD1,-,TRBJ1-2,TGTGCCATCAGGGGACAGGACCCCTCCGGCTACACCTTC,CAIRGQDPSGYTF
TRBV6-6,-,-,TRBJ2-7,TGTGCAGGCGGGGACCCCTACGAGCAGTACTTC,CAGGDPYEQYF
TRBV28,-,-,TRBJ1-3,TGTGCCAGCAGCGGATACGGTCGACACCACGGAAACACCATATATTTT,CASSGYGRHHGNTIYF
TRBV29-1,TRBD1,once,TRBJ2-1,TGCAGCGTGGACGCCGGGACAGGGTCCTACAATGAGCAGTTCTTC,CSVDAGTGSYNEQFF
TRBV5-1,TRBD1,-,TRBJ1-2,TGCGCCAGCAGCTTAGGACAGGGATCGAAGAACTATGGCTACACCTTC,CASSLGQGSKNYGYTF
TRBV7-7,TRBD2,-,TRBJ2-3,TGTGCCAGCAGCTTCGGGGGGACAGATACGCAGTATTTT,CASSFGGTDTQYF
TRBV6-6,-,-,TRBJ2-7,TGTGCCAGCAGTCTACCGCCCTGGTACGAGCAGTACTTC,CASSLPPWYEQYF
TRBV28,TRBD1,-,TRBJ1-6,TGTGCCAGCAGTCTCAACCGGGACAGCCTTAGCTCCTATAATTCACCCCTCCACTTT,CASSLNRDSLSSYNSPLHF
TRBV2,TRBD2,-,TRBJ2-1,TGTGCCAGCATGCGGGGGGTACGTTACAATGAGCAGTTCTTC,CASMRGVRYNEQFF
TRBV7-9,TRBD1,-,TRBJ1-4,TGTGCCAGCACTCTAGACAGGGAGGATGAAAAACTGTTTTTT,CASTLDREDEKLFF
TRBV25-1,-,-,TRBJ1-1,TGTGCCAGCAGTGCTTCGGACAGTCGAATATACACTGAAGCTTTCTTT,CASSASDSRIYTEAFF
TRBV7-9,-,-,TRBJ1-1,TGTGCCAGCAGCTTAGATCCTCAAGCTTTCTTT,CASSLDPQAFF
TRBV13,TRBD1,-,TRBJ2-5,TGTGCCAGCAGCTCCCGGGTTGGGACAGGGCAGGGGGAGACCCAGTACTTC,CASSSRVGTGQGETQYF